This T cell receptor (beta chain) was captured in a study of identifying expanded T cells in peripheral blood. Notes on the study in general: Across healthy donors, higher total template counts meant significantly greater roughly two-week count variance. Technical replicates showed about 1.1 changed clones; roughly two weeks 15 to 20; four weeks 19.

Germline V lookup: CDR1 SNHLY, CDR2 FYNNEI. The V gene end was trimmed by 6 bases and the J gene end by 1 base; junction bases not matched to a gene: 10. The CDR3 has 16 amino acids. Healthy donors had no documented immune events, such as infections, while sampled. Details on this clone: Its antigen is not known.

Profiling relied on immunoSEQ multiplex PCR, and the TCRdb table lists in-frame clones only, not all of them. The sample carries over 90,000 clones, around 90% recorded once. The sequencing input was blood. J is TRBJ2-5 and V is TRBV2; 8 nucleotides line up with TRBD2. The TCR was taken from a person aged 18-70 years in good health. CDR3 sequence reads: CASRPTAGGGQETQYF. CDR3 nucleotide sequence: TGTGCCAGCAGGCCGACGGCGGGAGGAGGCCAAGAGACCCAGTACTTC.